This entry concerns a single T cell receptor (beta chain). The antigen is not known. Clones were read by immunoSEQ multiplex PCR, and TCRdb kept only the in-frame ones, dropping some. Among approximately 8,400 clones listed, less than 80% were seen once. The sample belongs to a study of tumor-infiltrating lymphocytes in localized non-small cell lung cancer. Study-wide context: The cohort mixed smokers and never-smokers, several histologies, and some post-neoadjuvant-chemotherapy samples. Findings and caveats of the study: Available tissue quantity limited TCR sequencing to a patient subset. Tumors had more T cell infiltration than uninvolved lung, per TCRbeta sequencing and CD3 counts.

The CDR3 runs to 13 residues. Trimming took 3 bases from V and 5 from J, leaving 10 bases between them. Germline values: CDR1 SGHVS, CDR2 FQNEAQ. The chain is built from TRBV7-8 and TRBJ1-2; no firm D call. Sequenced sample: uninvolved lung tissue not adjacent to the tumor. The sequence was obtained from a human donor with non-small cell lung cancer. The CDR3 DNA reads as TGTGCCAGCAGCTTTGACCGGGATTATGGCTACACCTTC. Protein: CASSFDRDYGYTF.